This T cell receptor (beta chain) was captured by sequencing in a study of cytomegalovirus exposure and HLA in healthy donors. This clone was seen a few times. Its matching antigen is unknown. The CDR3 consists of 15 residues. CDR1 is MDHEN and CDR2 is SYDVKM in the germline V gene. V was pared by 3 bases and J by 1 base, with 12 bases between. In the PCR, 60 Vbeta and 13 Jbeta primers were used. The method was immunoSEQ multiplex PCR; TCRdb's version includes in-frame clones alone and lacks a portion of them. In the table there are 99,000 or so clones, under 80% of which are singletons. Study-level points and caveats: Reports showed the classifier diagnosing cytomegalovirus status with high specificity and sensitivity. When the data were analyzed later, several of the most significant clusters appeared to be linked to common viral pathogens.

The receptor's source is a woman aged 40 to 49 in good health and CMV-seropositive. V usage is TRBV28 and J usage is TRBJ2-5, with a weak D call TRBD2 (5 bases). The sample was PBMCs. In nucleotides, the CDR3 is TGTGCCAGCAGTTTCGCTTGGAGGAGCCAAGAGACCCAGTACTTC. Amino acids: CASSFAWRSQETQYF.